This is a list of T cell receptor beta chains from one sample in a study of CD8 T cells in ankylosing spondylitis. One entry per CDR3 protein results from TCRdb running MiXCR on the 5' RACE reads. The profile shows a few hundred thousand distinct CDR3 sequences, around 20% of them singletons. Sample: blood, either unsorted or a sorted T cell fraction (not recorded which). Source of these receptors: a female donor with ankylosing spondylitis or in good health (not recorded which). Both conserved end residues are part of each CDR3. A D gene is named only where the DNA matches it firmly. The listing skips clone size in some rows; elsewhere it reads once, few, many or a size class.

V gene: TRBV7-2
D gene: TRBD2
clone size: many
J gene: TRBJ2-1
CDR3 DNA: TGTGCCAGCAGCCCACCCCCCCTAGCGGGCAATGAGCAGTTCTTC
CDR3 protein: CASSPPPLAGNEQFF

V gene: TRBV5-1
D gene: -
clone size: many
J gene: TRBJ2-3
CDR3 DNA: TGTGCCAGCAGCTCCGGCACAGATACGCAGTATTTT
CDR3 protein: CASSSGTDTQYF

V gene: TRBV7-2
D gene: -
clone size: many
J gene: TRBJ2-7
CDR3 DNA: TGTGCCAGCAGCTCACTATACGAGCAGTACTTC
CDR3 protein: CASSSLYEQYF

V gene: TRBV3-1
D gene: TRBD2
clone size: many
J gene: TRBJ2-1
CDR3 DNA: TGTGCCAGCAAAAATAGCGGGACCTACAATGAGCAGTTCTTC
CDR3 protein: CASKNSGTYNEQFF

V gene: TRBV10-2
D gene: -
clone size: -
J gene: TRBJ2-7
CDR3 DNA: TGCGCCAGCACCTGGCAGGTAGGCTACGAGCAGTACTTC
CDR3 protein: CASTWQVGYEQYF

V gene: TRBV6-5
D gene: TRBD1
clone size: -
J gene: TRBJ1-1
CDR3 DNA: TGTGCCAGCAGTTATCCGGGACAGGGGGCATACACTGAAGCTTTCTTT
CDR3 protein: CASSYPGQGAYTEAFF

V gene: TRBV7-2
D gene: -
clone size: few
J gene: TRBJ2-2
CDR3 DNA: TGTGCCAGCAGCTTATTTAGCACCACCGGGGAGCTGTTTTTT
CDR3 protein: CASSLFSTTGELFF

V gene: TRBV4-3
D gene: -
clone size: few
J gene: TRBJ2-7
CDR3 DNA: TGCGCCAGCAGCCAGTTGGGAGAGAGGCAGTACTTC
CDR3 protein: CASSQLGERQYF

V gene: TRBV7-2
D gene: TRBD2
clone size: few
J gene: TRBJ2-7
CDR3 DNA: TGTGCCAGCAGCATCCTAGCGGGGGGCGGCGAGCAGTACTTC
CDR3 protein: CASSILAGGGEQYF

V gene: TRBV20-1
D gene: TRBD2
clone size: few
J gene: TRBJ2-7
CDR3 DNA: TGCAGTGCCCTGAGCGGGAGCTACGAGCAGTACTTC
CDR3 protein: CSALSGSYEQYF

V gene: TRBV7-3
D gene: TRBD2
clone size: few
J gene: TRBJ2-1
CDR3 DNA: TGTGCCAGCAGCTTAACAGGACTAGCGGGCGGCGAGCAGTTCTTC
CDR3 protein: CASSLTGLAGGEQFF

V gene: TRBV6-2/TRBV6-3
D gene: TRBD1
clone size: few
J gene: TRBJ2-6
CDR3 DNA: TGTGCCAGCAGTTCCATGGGACAGGTCTCTGGGGCCAACGTCCTGACTTTC
CDR3 protein: CASSSMGQVSGANVLTF

V gene: TRBV12-3/TRBV12-4
D gene: -
clone size: many
J gene: TRBJ1-1
CDR3 DNA: TGTGCCAGCAGTTTAGATGGGAAGGAGAACACTGAAGCTTTCTTT
CDR3 protein: CASSLDGKENTEAFF

V gene: TRBV20-1
D gene: -
clone size: -
J gene: TRBJ2-2
CDR3 DNA: TGCAGTGCTAGAGATTCGGGGGCCACCGGGGAGCTGTTTTTT
CDR3 protein: CSARDSGATGELFF

V gene: TRBV2
D gene: TRBD1
clone size: few
J gene: TRBJ1-1
CDR3 DNA: TGTGCCAGCAGTGGCCCGAGACAGGGTTCCCCGAACACTGAAGCTTTCTTT
CDR3 protein: CASSGPRQGSPNTEAFF

V gene: TRBV27
D gene: -
clone size: -
J gene: TRBJ2-1
CDR3 DNA: TGTGCCAGCAGTTCGACTAACCCGTCGAATGAGCAGTTCTTC
CDR3 protein: CASSSTNPSNEQFF

V gene: TRBV20-1
D gene: -
clone size: few
J gene: TRBJ2-5
CDR3 DNA: TGCAGTGCTAGCGGCCAAGAGACCCAGTACTTC
CDR3 protein: CSASGQETQYF

V gene: TRBV11-2
D gene: -
clone size: -
J gene: TRBJ2-1
CDR3 DNA: TGTGCCAGCAGTCGACTAGGGGGGTACAATGAGCAGTTCTTC
CDR3 protein: CASSRLGGYNEQFF

V gene: TRBV10-3
D gene: -
clone size: -
J gene: TRBJ2-1
CDR3 DNA: TGTGCCATCAGTGAGTCGTCGGTCCAGCTCTACAATGAGCAGTTCTTC
CDR3 protein: CAISESSVQLYNEQFF

V gene: TRBV5-1
D gene: -
clone size: -
J gene: TRBJ2-2
CDR3 DNA: TGCGCCAGCATGGCCGGATCGAACACCGGGGAGCTGTTTTTT
CDR3 protein: CASMAGSNTGELFF

V gene: TRBV7-2
D gene: TRBD1
clone size: -
J gene: TRBJ2-7
CDR3 DNA: TGTGCCAGCATCCTGTCGGGACAGGGACTCTTCTACGAGCAGTACTTC
CDR3 protein: CASILSGQGLFYEQYF

V gene: TRBV19
D gene: TRBD2
clone size: few
J gene: TRBJ2-7
CDR3 DNA: TGTGCCAGTAGTAAGGGACTAGCGGGGGCCCGCTACGAGCAGTACTTC
CDR3 protein: CASSKGLAGARYEQYF

V gene: TRBV20-1
D gene: -
clone size: -
J gene: TRBJ2-5
CDR3 DNA: TGCAGTGCTACTATCCGGCCCGGCGGGACCCAGTACTTC
CDR3 protein: CSATIRPGGTQYF

V gene: TRBV6-2/TRBV6-3
D gene: -
clone size: few
J gene: TRBJ1-6
CDR3 DNA: TGTGCCAGCAGTTATGGGAGGTTATATTCACCCCTCCACTTT
CDR3 protein: CASSYGRLYSPLHF

V gene: TRBV24-1
D gene: TRBD2
clone size: -
J gene: TRBJ2-1
CDR3 DNA: TGTGCCACCAGTGACCATAATCTTCTAGCGGGAGAAAACGGGGAGCAGTTCTTC
CDR3 protein: CATSDHNLLAGENGEQFF

V gene: TRBV19
D gene: -
clone size: -
J gene: TRBJ1-5
CDR3 DNA: TGTGCCAGTAGTAGACAGCTCAACCTAAATCAGCCCCAGCATTTT
CDR3 protein: CASSRQLNLNQPQHF

V gene: TRBV25-1
D gene: TRBD1
clone size: -
J gene: TRBJ2-4
CDR3 DNA: TGTGCCAGCAGTGGGTTCGACAGGGGGGAGAACATTCAGTACTTC
CDR3 protein: CASSGFDRGENIQYF

V gene: TRBV12-3/TRBV12-4
D gene: TRBD2
clone size: -
J gene: TRBJ2-1
CDR3 DNA: TGTGCCAGCAGTCTACACCTCGGGACTAGGTTCTCCTACAATGAGCAGTTCTTC
CDR3 protein: CASSLHLGTRFSYNEQFF

V gene: TRBV7-9
D gene: TRBD2
clone size: few
J gene: TRBJ2-1
CDR3 DNA: TGTGCCAGCAGCCAACCTAATAGCGGGACCTCCTACAATGAGCAGTTCTTC
CDR3 protein: CASSQPNSGTSYNEQFF

V gene: TRBV10-3
D gene: -
clone size: -
J gene: TRBJ2-2
CDR3 DNA: TGTGCCATCAGTGAAGCACAGGGACACCGAGAGCTGTTTTTT
CDR3 protein: CAISEAQGHRELFF

V gene: TRBV5-5
D gene: TRBD2
clone size: -
J gene: TRBJ2-2
CDR3 DNA: TGTGCCAGCAGCTTCGGCGCCCGGGAGGGTCGGACCGGGGAGCTGTTTTTT
CDR3 protein: CASSFGAREGRTGELFF

V gene: TRBV7-9
D gene: TRBD2
clone size: few
J gene: TRBJ2-7
CDR3 DNA: TGTGCCAGCAGCTTAAGCGGTAGCGGGAGTTACGAGCAGTACTTC
CDR3 protein: CASSLSGSGSYEQYF

V gene: TRBV7-6
D gene: -
clone size: -
J gene: TRBJ2-1
CDR3 DNA: TGTGCCAGCAGCTCCCTCGGGAATGAGCAGTTCTTC
CDR3 protein: CASSSLGNEQFF

V gene: TRBV20-1
D gene: TRBD2
clone size: many
J gene: TRBJ2-1
CDR3 DNA: TGCAGTGCCACCGGACTAGATTTACGTGAGCAGTTCTTC
CDR3 protein: CSATGLDLREQFF

V gene: TRBV18
D gene: TRBD1
clone size: few
J gene: TRBJ1-2
CDR3 DNA: TGTGCCAGCTCACCCCGGGACAGGTCTGGCTATGGCTACACCTTC
CDR3 protein: CASSPRDRSGYGYTF

V gene: TRBV4-3
D gene: -
clone size: -
J gene: TRBJ1-1
CDR3 DNA: TGCGCCAGCAGCCAAGCCCACCCAGAGGGGAAGGCTTTCTTT
CDR3 protein: CASSQAHPEGKAFF

V gene: TRBV12-3/TRBV12-4
D gene: -
clone size: few
J gene: TRBJ2-1
CDR3 DNA: TGTGCCAGCAGTTTTGAGGGCCATGAGCAGTTCTTC
CDR3 protein: CASSFEGHEQFF

V gene: TRBV5-1
D gene: -
clone size: -
J gene: TRBJ1-3
CDR3 DNA: TGCGCCAGCAGCCTGGGACTGAACTCTGGAAACACCATATATTTT
CDR3 protein: CASSLGLNSGNTIYF

V gene: TRBV20-1
D gene: TRBD2
clone size: -
J gene: TRBJ2-1
CDR3 DNA: TGCAGTGCTACAGACGGACTAGCGGAAGAGGGATTCTTC
CDR3 protein: CSATDGLAEEGFF

V gene: TRBV7-9
D gene: -
clone size: -
J gene: TRBJ2-1
CDR3 DNA: TGTGCCAGCAGCTTAGCGCTACGTGATTACAATGAGCAGTTCTTC
CDR3 protein: CASSLALRDYNEQFF

V gene: TRBV29-1
D gene: -
clone size: -
J gene: TRBJ2-3
CDR3 DNA: TGCAGCGTTAAGGGGCGGACCACAGATACGCAGTATTTT
CDR3 protein: CSVKGRTTDTQYF

V gene: TRBV7-9
D gene: TRBD2
clone size: few
J gene: TRBJ2-1
CDR3 DNA: TGTGCCAGCAGCTTCACTGGCGGGACTAGCGATTACAATGAGCAGTTCTTC
CDR3 protein: CASSFTGGTSDYNEQFF

V gene: TRBV4-3
D gene: TRBD2
clone size: many
J gene: TRBJ2-1
CDR3 DNA: TGCGCCAGCAGCCGAACCACTCGACTAGCGGGAGGTTATGAGCAGTTCTTC
CDR3 protein: CASSRTTRLAGGYEQFF

V gene: TRBV10-2
D gene: -
clone size: few
J gene: TRBJ2-5
CDR3 DNA: TGCGCCAGCAGTGAGCGACACGAAGAGACCCAGTACTTC
CDR3 protein: CASSERHEETQYF

V gene: TRBV20-1
D gene: TRBD2
clone size: few
J gene: TRBJ2-3
CDR3 DNA: TGCAGTGCTAGAGATCCGACCCCGACTAGCGGGAGGGGCTCACGGCAGTATTTT
CDR3 protein: CSARDPTPTSGRGSRQYF

V gene: TRBV5-1
D gene: -
clone size: few
J gene: TRBJ2-5
CDR3 DNA: TGCGCCAGCAGCCCTCCCGGCAGCCAAGAGACCCAGTACTTC
CDR3 protein: CASSPPGSQETQYF

V gene: TRBV7-9
D gene: TRBD2
clone size: few
J gene: TRBJ2-2
CDR3 DNA: TGTGCCAGCAGCTTATGGCGGGAGCGGGGAACCGGGGAGCTGTTTTTT
CDR3 protein: CASSLWRERGTGELFF

V gene: TRBV20-1
D gene: TRBD2
clone size: -
J gene: TRBJ2-1
CDR3 DNA: TGCAGTGCTAGAGGACTAGCGGGATCCAATGAGCAGTTCTTC
CDR3 protein: CSARGLAGSNEQFF

V gene: TRBV6-2/TRBV6-3
D gene: -
clone size: many
J gene: TRBJ2-1
CDR3 DNA: TGTGCCAGCCGAGGGGAGAGCTCCTACAATGAGCAGTTCTTC
CDR3 protein: CASRGESSYNEQFF

V gene: TRBV10-3
D gene: -
clone size: -
J gene: TRBJ2-1
CDR3 DNA: TGTGCCATCAGTGACCGCGATGGAAATGAGCAGTTCTTC
CDR3 protein: CAISDRDGNEQFF

V gene: TRBV12-3/TRBV12-4
D gene: -
clone size: many
J gene: TRBJ2-3
CDR3 DNA: TGTGCCAGCAGCCCGGCGGGCATAAGCACAGATACGCAGTATTTT
CDR3 protein: CASSPAGISTDTQYF

V gene: TRBV6-2/TRBV6-3
D gene: -
clone size: few
J gene: TRBJ2-5
CDR3 DNA: TGTGCCAGCAGTTACGGATCCGGGGGCGTGGGAGAGACCCAGTACTTC
CDR3 protein: CASSYGSGGVGETQYF

V gene: TRBV7-9
D gene: TRBD2
clone size: few
J gene: TRBJ2-1
CDR3 DNA: TGTGCCAGCAGCCCTCTTAAGATTCTAGCGGGAGAGCAGTTCTTC
CDR3 protein: CASSPLKILAGEQFF

V gene: TRBV25-1
D gene: TRBD1
clone size: few
J gene: TRBJ1-2
CDR3 DNA: TGTGCCAGCACCCCCGGACAGGGAGATGGCTACACCTTC
CDR3 protein: CASTPGQGDGYTF

V gene: TRBV10-3
D gene: TRBD1
clone size: -
J gene: TRBJ2-7
CDR3 DNA: TGTGCCATCAAACCGGACAGGTCTACCTACGAGCAGTACTTC
CDR3 protein: CAIKPDRSTYEQYF

V gene: TRBV9
D gene: TRBD1
clone size: few
J gene: TRBJ2-7
CDR3 DNA: TGTGCCAGCAACGAAAGACAGGGAATAGGGGCCTACGAGCAGTACTTC
CDR3 protein: CASNERQGIGAYEQYF

V gene: TRBV20-1
D gene: -
clone size: few
J gene: TRBJ1-2
CDR3 DNA: TGCAGTGCTAGAGATATCCGGGGGCATGATTATGGCTACACCTTC
CDR3 protein: CSARDIRGHDYGYTF